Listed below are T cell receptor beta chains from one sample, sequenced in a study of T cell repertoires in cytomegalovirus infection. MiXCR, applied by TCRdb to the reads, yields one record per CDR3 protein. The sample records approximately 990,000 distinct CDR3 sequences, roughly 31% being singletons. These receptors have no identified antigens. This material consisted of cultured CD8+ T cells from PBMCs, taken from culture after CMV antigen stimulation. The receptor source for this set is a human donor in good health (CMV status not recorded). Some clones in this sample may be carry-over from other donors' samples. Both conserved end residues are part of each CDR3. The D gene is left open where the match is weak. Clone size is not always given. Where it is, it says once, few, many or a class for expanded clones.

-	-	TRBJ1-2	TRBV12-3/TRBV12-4	CASSFGFPSGGYTF	TGTGCCAGCAGTTTCGGGTTCCCCAGTGGAGGCTACACCTTC
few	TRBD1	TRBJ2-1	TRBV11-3	CASSHWTGGNEQFF	TGTGCCAGCAGCCACTGGACAGGGGGGAATGAGCAGTTCTTC
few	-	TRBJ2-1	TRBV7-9	CASSPTQRTANEQFF	TGTGCCAGCAGCCCTACCCAGAGGACTGCGAATGAGCAGTTCTTC
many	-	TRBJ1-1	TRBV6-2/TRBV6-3	CASSSTGTNNEAFF	TGTGCCAGCAGTTCCACCGGGACAAATAATGAAGCTTTCTTT
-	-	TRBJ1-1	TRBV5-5	CASSLDSFNEAFF	TGTGCCAGCAGCTTGGACAGCTTTAATGAAGCTTTCTTT
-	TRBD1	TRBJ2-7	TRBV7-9	CASSFGQGRAYEQYF	TGTGCCAGCAGCTTCGGACAGGGAAGAGCCTACGAGCAGTACTTC
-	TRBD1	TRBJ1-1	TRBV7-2	CASSLSTGSYTEAFF	TGTGCCAGCAGCTTATCGACAGGGAGTTACACTGAAGCTTTCTTT
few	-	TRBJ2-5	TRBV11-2	CASRDGETQYF	TGTGCCAGCAGAGACGGAGAGACCCAGTACTTC
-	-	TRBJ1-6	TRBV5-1	CASSPSGVISYNSPLHF	TGCGCCAGCAGTCCGTCGGGGGTGATCTCCTATAATTCACCCCTCCACTTT
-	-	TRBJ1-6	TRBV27	CASSASGFYNSPLHF	TGTGCCAGCAGTGCCTCGGGTTTTTATAATTCACCCCTCCACTTT
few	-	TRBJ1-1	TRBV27	CASSLSLGVTEAFF	TGTGCCAGCAGTTTATCACTGGGGGTCACTGAAGCTTTCTTT
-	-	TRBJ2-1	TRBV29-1	CSVEDKAVNEQFF	TGCAGCGTTGAAGATAAGGCAGTCAATGAGCAGTTCTTC
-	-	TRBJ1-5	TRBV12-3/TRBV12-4	CASSLSNHNQPQHF	TGTGCCAGCAGTTTGTCGAACCACAATCAGCCCCAGCATTTT
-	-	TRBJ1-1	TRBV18	CASSPRDSLDTEAFF	TGTGCCAGCTCACCCCGGGACTCGCTAGACACTGAAGCTTTCTTT
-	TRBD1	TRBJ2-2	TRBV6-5	CASSYSTGGLNGELFF	TGTGCCAGCAGTTACTCGACAGGGGGCTTAAACGGGGAGCTGTTTTTT
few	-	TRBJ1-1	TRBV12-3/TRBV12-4	CATALATNTEAFF	TGTGCCACCGCCCTCGCAACGAACACTGAAGCTTTCTTT
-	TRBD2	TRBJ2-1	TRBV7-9	CASSLVGSGVGNEQFF	TGTGCCAGCAGCTTAGTGGGTAGCGGGGTAGGCAATGAGCAGTTCTTC
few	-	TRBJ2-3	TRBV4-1	CASSQDSRAWTDTQYF	TGCGCCAGCAGCCAAGACTCCAGGGCATGGACAGATACGCAGTATTTT
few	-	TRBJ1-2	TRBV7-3	CASSLKYGDGYTF	TGTGCCAGCAGCTTAAAATACGGGGATGGCTACACCTTC
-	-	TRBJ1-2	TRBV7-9	CASSLEEAVYGYTF	TGTGCCAGCAGCTTAGAAGAAGCAGTCTATGGCTACACCTTC
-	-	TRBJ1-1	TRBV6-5	CASSSFAGFPEAFF	TGTGCCAGCAGTTCTTTTGCGGGGTTCCCTGAAGCTTTCTTT
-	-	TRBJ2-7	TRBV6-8	CASKPRVLSYEQYF	TGTGCCAGCAAACCCAGGGTCTTGTCCTACGAGCAGTACTTC
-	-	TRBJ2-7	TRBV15	CATRGPETYEQYF	TGTGCCACCAGGGGCCCCGAAACCTACGAGCAGTACTTC
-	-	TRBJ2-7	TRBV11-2	CASGGWDTPGEQYF	TGTGCCAGCGGGGGGTGGGATACCCCTGGCGAGCAGTACTTC
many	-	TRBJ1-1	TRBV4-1	CASSQAPDTEAFF	TGCGCCAGCAGCCAAGCACCCGACACTGAAGCTTTCTTT
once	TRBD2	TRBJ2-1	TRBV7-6	CASSRGVAGGPHNEQFF	TGTGCCAGCAGCCGGGGGGTAGCGGGGGGGCCCCACAATGAGCAGTTCTTC
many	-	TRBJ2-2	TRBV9	CASSVGSPGELFF	TGTGCCAGCAGCGTAGGCAGTCCCGGGGAGCTGTTTTTT
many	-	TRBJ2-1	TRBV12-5	CASGLGYNEQFF	TGTGCTAGTGGTTTGGGGTACAATGAGCAGTTCTTC
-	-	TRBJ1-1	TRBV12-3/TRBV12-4	CASSLGEVAYTEAFF	TGTGCCAGCAGTTTAGGTGAGGTCGCGTATACTGAAGCTTTCTTT
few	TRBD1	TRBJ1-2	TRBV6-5	CASSTQDRIYGYTF	TGTGCCAGCAGTACCCAGGACAGGATCTATGGCTACACCTTC
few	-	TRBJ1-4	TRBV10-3	CAISESGGKSEKLFF	TGTGCCATCAGTGAGTCCGGGGGGAAGAGTGAAAAACTGTTTTTT
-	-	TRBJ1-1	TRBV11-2	CASSLWGEWRTGRRAEAFF	TGTGCCAGCAGCTTATGGGGGGAGTGGCGTACAGGGCGCCGAGCTGAAGCTTTCTTT
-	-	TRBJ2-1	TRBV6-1	CASHLGPRLSSYNEQFF	TGTGCCAGCCACCTGGGGCCCAGACTGAGCTCCTACAATGAGCAGTTCTTC
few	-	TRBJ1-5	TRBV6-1	CASSDDKEISNQPQHF	TGTGCCAGCAGTGACGACAAGGAGATTAGCAATCAGCCCCAGCATTTT
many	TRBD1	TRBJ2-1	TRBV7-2	CASSPLATGAYNEQFF	TGTGCCAGCAGCCCTTTAGCGACAGGGGCCTACAATGAGCAGTTCTTC
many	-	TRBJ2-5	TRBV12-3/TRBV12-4	CASSRTGETQYF	TGTGCCAGCAGTCGGACTGGAGAGACCCAGTACTTC
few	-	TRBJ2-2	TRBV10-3	CAITVGRLGELFF	TGTGCCATCACCGTCGGACGCCTCGGGGAGCTGTTTTTT
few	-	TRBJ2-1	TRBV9	CASSGQGGHNEQFF	TGTGCCAGCAGCGGACAGGGAGGACACAATGAGCAGTTCTTC
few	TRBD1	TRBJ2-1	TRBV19	CAVRDRANEQFF	TGTGCAGTTAGGGACAGAGCCAATGAGCAGTTCTTC
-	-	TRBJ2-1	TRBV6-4	CASSETGRSYNEQFF	TGTGCCAGCAGTGAAACAGGCCGCTCCTACAATGAGCAGTTCTTC
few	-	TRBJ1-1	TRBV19	CASLGLQISNTEAFF	TGTGCCAGTCTGGGGCTACAGATATCGAACACTGAAGCTTTCTTT
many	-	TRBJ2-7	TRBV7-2	CASSLRWTLTF	TGTGCCAGCAGCCTTCGTTGGACTTTGACCTTC
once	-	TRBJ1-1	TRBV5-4	CASYELDTNTEAFF	TGTGCCAGCTACGAGCTGGACACGAACACTGAAGCTTTCTTT
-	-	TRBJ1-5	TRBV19	CASTPEGIQPQHF	TGTGCCAGTACCCCAGAGGGGATTCAGCCCCAGCATTTT
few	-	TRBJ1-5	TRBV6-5	CASSYSKTGPWPQHF	TGTGCCAGCAGTTACTCGAAAACAGGCCCCTGGCCCCAGCATTTT
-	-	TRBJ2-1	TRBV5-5	CANSFSWAGFNEQFF	TGTGCCAACAGCTTTTCCTGGGCAGGGTTCAATGAGCAGTTCTTC
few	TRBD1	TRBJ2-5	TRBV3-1	CASSQPQGVQETQYF	TGTGCCAGCAGCCAACCACAGGGGGTCCAAGAGACCCAGTACTTC
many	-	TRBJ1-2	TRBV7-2	CASSSDRYGYTF	TGTGCCAGCAGCTCGGATAGATATGGCTACACCTTC
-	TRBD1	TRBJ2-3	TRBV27	CVSGDRGGDTQYF	TGTGTCTCGGGGGACAGGGGGGGGGATACGCAGTATTTT
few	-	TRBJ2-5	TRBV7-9	CASSLVGVSETQYF	TGTGCCAGCAGCTTAGTTGGGGTTTCGGAGACCCAGTACTTC